This record covers a single TCR beta chain. Any patient presenting with uncontrolled infection, other autoimmune disease, pregnancy or lactation was left out. This record belongs to a study of T cells in Graves' hyperthyroidism and ophthalmopathy. For the study at large: Peripheral blood collection took place at initial diagnosis, before any treatment.

CDR3 length: 15 residues. Trimming removed 1 base from V and 5 bases from J, with 11 bases in between. The germline gives CDR1 KGHSH, CDR2 LQKENI. RNA transcripts gave rise to amplified TCR beta CDR3 regions. An initial round of RT-PCR targeting the TCR CDR3 relied on the HTBI primer set. TCRdb called the multiplex PCR reads again in MiXCR, with one record for every CDR3 protein. The profile covers more than 500,000 distinct CDR3 sequences, with less than 15% appearing a single time and approximately 15% taken by the ten largest. Sequencing used blood. The TCR sequence derives from a middle-aged woman with Graves' hyperthyroidism. This chain joins TRBV18 and TRBJ2-2; the D is unclear. The CDR3 loop is CASSPQGAGTGELFF. The CDR3 DNA follows: TGTGCCAGCTCACCACAGGGCGCCGGGACCGGGGAGCTGTTTTTT.